This T cell receptor (beta chain) was documented in a study of cytomegalovirus exposure and HLA in healthy donors. Whole-study results and caveats: Later analysis identified several of the most significant clusters that appeared linked to common viral pathogens. Reports state that TCR beta sequences accurately predicted most subjects' HLA-A and HLA-B alleles. The sole available immune exposure information was CMV serostatus. Rare TCR sequences dominated, though some public TCRs recurred in many donors.

The PCR had 60 Vbeta and 13 Jbeta primers. Profiling relied on immunoSEQ multiplex PCR, and the TCRdb table lists in-frame clones only, not all of them. This sample lists 200,000 or so clones; its ten largest clones have around 0.74%. The CDR3 has 14 residues. The V gene's germline CDR1 is MNHEY and CDR2 SVGAGI. Details on this clone: Its antigen remains unidentified.

This clonotype was sampled from a boy aged 5-17 years in good health and CMV-seronegative. The rearrangement uses TRBV6-5 and TRBJ2-5, with D tentatively TRBD1 (6 bases). The better agreement between TRBJ2-7 and the DNA end casts doubt on the J call. The sample taken for sequencing was PBMCs. The CDR3 DNA follows: TGTGCCAGCAGTCTGGTGCAGGGGTCTTACGAGCAGTACTTC. Its protein is CASSLVQGSYEQYF.